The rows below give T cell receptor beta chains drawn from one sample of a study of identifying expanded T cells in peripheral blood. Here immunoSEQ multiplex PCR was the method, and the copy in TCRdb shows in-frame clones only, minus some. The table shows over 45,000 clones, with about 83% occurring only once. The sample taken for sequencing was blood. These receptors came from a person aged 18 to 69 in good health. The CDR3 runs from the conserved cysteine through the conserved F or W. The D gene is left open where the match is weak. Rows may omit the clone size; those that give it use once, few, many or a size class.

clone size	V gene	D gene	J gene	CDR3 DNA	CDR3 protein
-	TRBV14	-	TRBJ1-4	TGTGCCAGCAGCTCACAGACGGAGGAAAAACTGTTTTTT	CASSSQTEEKLFF
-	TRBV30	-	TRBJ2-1	TGTGCCTGGAGTCCCCTGGGCGACAGGAAGTTCTTC	CAWSPLGDRKFF
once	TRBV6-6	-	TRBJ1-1	TGTGCCACCACATCCCCTGGTATGGCGAACACTGAAGCTTTCTTT	CATTSPGMANTEAFF
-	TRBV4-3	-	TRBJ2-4	TGCGCCAGCAGCCAAACCACTCGGAGCAGCCAAAACATTCAGTACTTC	CASSQTTRSSQNIQYF
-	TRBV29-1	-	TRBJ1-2	TGCAGCGTGGAAGAGCAGGGTTTAGGGGGATATGGCTACACCTTC	CSVEEQGLGGYGYTF
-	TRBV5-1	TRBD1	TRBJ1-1	TGCGCCAGCAGCTCCGCGAGGGGGCGGACTGAAGCTTTCTTT	CASSSARGRTEAFF
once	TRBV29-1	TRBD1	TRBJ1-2	TGCAGCGTAGACGACAGGGCCACTAACTATGGCTACACCTTC	CSVDDRATNYGYTF
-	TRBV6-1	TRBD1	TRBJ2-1	TGTGCCAGCAGTGCTTTAACCGGGACAGGGGGAAAGAATGAGCAGTTCTTC	CASSALTGTGGKNEQFF
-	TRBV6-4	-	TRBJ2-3	TGTGCCAGCGGAGTAGGAGATACGCAGTATTTT	CASGVGDTQYF
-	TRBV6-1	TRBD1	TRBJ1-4	TGTGCCAGCAGGGGGGACAGCCCTAATGAAAAACTGTTTTTT	CASRGDSPNEKLFF
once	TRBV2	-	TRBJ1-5	TGTGCCAGCAGACCACTCGCTAATCAGCCCCAGCATTTT	CASRPLANQPQHF
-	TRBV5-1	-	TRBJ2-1	TGCGCCAGCAGCTTGTTGCAGTACTCAGAGCAGTTCTTC	CASSLLQYSEQFF
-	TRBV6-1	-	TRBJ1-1	TGTGCCAGCAGTGAAGGAGGTTTTGAAGCTTTCTTT	CASSEGGFEAFF
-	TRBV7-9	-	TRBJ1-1	TGTGCCAGCAGCACCGGGGAAGCAACTGGTAGTTTCACTGAAGCTTTCTTT	CASSTGEATGSFTEAFF
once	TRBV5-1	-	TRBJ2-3	TGCGCCAGCAGCTTGTGGCTGAATACAGATACGCAGTATTTT	CASSLWLNTDTQYF
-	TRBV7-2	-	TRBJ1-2	TGTGCCAGCAGCCCCCCAGGCAGGACTCCCGGGTATGGCTACACCTTC	CASSPPGRTPGYGYTF
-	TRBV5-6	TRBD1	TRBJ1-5	TGTGCCAGCAGCTTAAGGACAGGGGGCTTTGGGCAGCCCCAGCATTTT	CASSLRTGGFGQPQHF
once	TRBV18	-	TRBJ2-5	TGTGCCAGCTCACCACCCGCCAGCGGGGAGACCCAGTACTTC	CASSPPASGETQYF
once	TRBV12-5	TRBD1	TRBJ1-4	TGTGCTAGTGGTTTGGTAGGCCAGGACAGGGGTGGGGAAAAACTGTTTTTT	CASGLVGQDRGGEKLFF
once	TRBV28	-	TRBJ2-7	TGTGCCAGCAGTGGACTGCTAGGTCGGTCCGACTACGAGCAGTACTTC	CASSGLLGRSDYEQYF
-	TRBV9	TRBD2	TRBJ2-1	TGTGCCAGCAGCTCTCCCCGGACTAGCGGGGCCCCATCCTACAATGAGCAGTTCTTC	CASSSPRTSGAPSYNEQFF
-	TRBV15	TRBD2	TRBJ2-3	TGTGCCACCAGCAGAGTTGGACTAGCGGGAGCTGGAGATACGCAGTATTTT	CATSRVGLAGAGDTQYF
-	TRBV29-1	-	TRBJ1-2	TGCAGCGTTGAAGATTCCGGGGGACGATATGTGGGCTACACCTTC	CSVEDSGGRYVGYTF
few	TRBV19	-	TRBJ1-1	TGTGCCAGTAGCCTCGGGATTTATCGGAACACTGAAGCTTTCTTT	CASSLGIYRNTEAFF
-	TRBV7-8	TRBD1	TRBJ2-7	TGTGCCAGCAGGGGACAGGGAAGCTCCTACGAGCAGTACTTC	CASRGQGSSYEQYF
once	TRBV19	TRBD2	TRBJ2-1	TGTGCCAGTAGTGTCGGACTAGCGGGCGTCGTCAATGAGCAGTTCTTC	CASSVGLAGVVNEQFF
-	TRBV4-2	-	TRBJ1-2	TGTGCCAGCAGCCAAGACCCGACAGTCACCTATGGCTACACCTTC	CASSQDPTVTYGYTF
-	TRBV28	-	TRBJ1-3	TGTGCCAGCAATCAGGGATCTGGAAACACCATATATTTT	CASNQGSGNTIYF
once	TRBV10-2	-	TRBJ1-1	TGCGCCAGCAGCTCCCAGGTGAGCACTGAAGCTTTCTTT	CASSSQVSTEAFF
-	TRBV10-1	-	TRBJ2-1	TGCGCCAGCAGTGACGGGGACGGGGGCGAGCAGTTCTTC	CASSDGDGGEQFF
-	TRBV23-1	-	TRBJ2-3	TGCGCCAGCACAGGGGGGCTAGGTACGCAGTATTTT	CASTGGLGTQYF
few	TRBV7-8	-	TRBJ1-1	TGTGCCAGCAGCAGGACAGAAGGGCGCACTGAAGCTTTCTTT	CASSRTEGRTEAFF
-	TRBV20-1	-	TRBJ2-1	TGCAGTGCTATCTGGGATGAGCAGTTCTTC	CSAIWDEQFF
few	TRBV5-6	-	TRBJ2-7	TGTGCCAGCAGCTTGTTCGTCTCTTCGTACGAGCAGTACTTC	CASSLFVSSYEQYF
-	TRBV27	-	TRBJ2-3	TGTGCCAGCAGTTTCACCTCTAGCACAGATACGCAGTATTTT	CASSFTSSTDTQYF
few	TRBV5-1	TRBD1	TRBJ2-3	TGCGCCAGCAGCCTCGGACAGGGAGGAGATACGCAGTATTTT	CASSLGQGGDTQYF
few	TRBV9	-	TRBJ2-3	TGTGCCAGCAGCGCCGAAGTAACGGGTTCAGATACGCAGTATTTT	CASSAEVTGSDTQYF
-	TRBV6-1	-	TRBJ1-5	TGTGCCACCTCACAGGGTTTGGGCCAGCCCCAGCATTTT	CATSQGLGQPQHF
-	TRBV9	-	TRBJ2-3	TGTGCCAGCAGCCCGCAAAGCGTTCGGACAGATACGCAGTATTTT	CASSPQSVRTDTQYF
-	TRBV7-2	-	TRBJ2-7	TGTGCCGCATCTCGGGACCCCTCCTACGAGCAGTACTTC	CAASRDPSYEQYF
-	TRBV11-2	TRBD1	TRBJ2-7	TGTGCCAGCAGTCTGGGACAGGGGGCCTACGAGCAGTACTTC	CASSLGQGAYEQYF
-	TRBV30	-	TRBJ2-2	TGTGCCTGGAGTGTAACGTTGAGGGGCTATATCGGGGAGCTGTTTTTT	CAWSVTLRGYIGELFF
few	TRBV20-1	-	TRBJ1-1	TGCAGTGCTAGTGGGGACGGTGAAGCTTTCTTT	CSASGDGEAFF
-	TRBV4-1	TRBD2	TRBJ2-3	TGCGCCAGCAGCGAAATTAGCGGGAGGTTCGCAGATACGCAGTATTTT	CASSEISGRFADTQYF
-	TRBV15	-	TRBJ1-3	TGTGCCACCAGTAACCCGACAGGAGGGAACACCATATATTTT	CATSNPTGGNTIYF
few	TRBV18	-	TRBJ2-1	TGTGCCAGCTCACCGGGGGGCTACAATGAGCAGTTCTTC	CASSPGGYNEQFF
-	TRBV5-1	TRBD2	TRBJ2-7	TGCGCCAGCAGCGCGGGGGGACTAGCGGGAGGAGGCGAGCAGTACTTC	CASSAGGLAGGGEQYF
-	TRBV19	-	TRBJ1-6	TGTGCCAGTAGTCCTATGCTCTCCTATAATTCACCCCTCCACTTT	CASSPMLSYNSPLHF
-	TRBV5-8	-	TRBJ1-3	TGTGCCAGCAGCTTGGATAAAAGAAACACCATATATTTT	CASSLDKRNTIYF
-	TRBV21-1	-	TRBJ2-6	TGTGCCAATTACCGGCACTCTGGGGCCAACGTCCTGACTTTC	CANYRHSGANVLTF
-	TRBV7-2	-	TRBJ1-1	TGTGCCAGCATCCTCCGGACGGGGACTGAAGCTTTCTTT	CASILRTGTEAFF
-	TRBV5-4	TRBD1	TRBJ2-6	TGTGCCAGCAGCTTGCGAAGCGGACAGGGGAACTCTGGGGCCAACGTCCTGACTTTC	CASSLRSGQGNSGANVLTF
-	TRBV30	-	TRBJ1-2	TGTGCCTGGAGTGGGCAGGCGATAGAGGAAGGCTACACCTTC	CAWSGQAIEEGYTF
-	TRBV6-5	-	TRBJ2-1	TGTGCCAGCAGTTACCTCAGCCCGAACAATGAGCAGTTCTTC	CASSYLSPNNEQFF
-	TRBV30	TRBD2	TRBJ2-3	TGTGCCTGGAGACTAGCGGGTACAGATACGCAGTATTTT	CAWRLAGTDTQYF